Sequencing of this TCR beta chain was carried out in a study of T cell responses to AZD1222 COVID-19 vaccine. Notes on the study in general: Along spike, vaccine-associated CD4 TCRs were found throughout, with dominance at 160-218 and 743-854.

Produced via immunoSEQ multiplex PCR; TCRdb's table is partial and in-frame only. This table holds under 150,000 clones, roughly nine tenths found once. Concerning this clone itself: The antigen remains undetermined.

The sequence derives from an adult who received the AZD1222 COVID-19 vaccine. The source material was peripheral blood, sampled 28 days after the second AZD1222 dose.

CDR3 amino acids: CASSFTTGASNQPQHF. CDR3 sequence (DNA): TGTGCCAGCAGCTTCACTACAGGGGCGAGCAATCAGCCCCAGCATTTT. V usage is TRBV5-5 and J usage is TRBJ1-5; 7 nucleotides line up with TRBD1. Germline V gene sequence: CDR1 SGHKS, CDR2 YYEKEE (reference sequence). CDR3 length: 16 amino acids. Trimming removed 2 bases from V and 1 base from J; junction bases left unmatched: 6.